The present T cell receptor beta chain was sequenced within a study of OX40 agonist ivuxolimab in advanced cancers. Study-wide context: An agonistic anti-OX40 (CD134) antibody, ivuxolimab, was used to treat the patients. Ivuxolimab was delivered to patients intravenously every 2 weeks at doses spanning 0.01 to 10 mg/kg. The group had a mean age of about 64 years, ranged from about 23 to 85, and was approximately 81% male. There were three patients with partial responses, one having hepatocellular carcinoma and two cutaneous melanoma.

The CDR3 extends over 18 amino acids. Produced via immunoSEQ multiplex PCR; TCRdb's table is partial and in-frame only. The sample has approximately 100,000 clones; 90% are singletons. The specimen was CD4+ or CD8+ T cells sorted from blood, collected in a trial of the OX40 agonist ivuxolimab. This TCR was sampled from an adult with an advanced solid tumor such as melanoma, head and neck, liver or kidney cancer. The chain links TRBV21-1 to TRBJ1-5; the DNA was not used to check the table's D call, TRBD1. TRBV21-1 is marked as a pseudogene. The CDR3, as DNA: TGTGCCAGCTCTCAAAGCTGGGACAGGGCCGATAGCAATCAGCCCCAGCATTTT. It is translated as CASSQSWDRADSNQPQHF.